This TCR beta chain was observed in a study of T-cell reconstitution after alpha-beta-depleted transplantation in children. Study results and limitations: T-cell numbers and diversity one year post-transplant derived largely from freshly generated T cells. There were reportedly several hundred expanded graft clones from which alpha-beta T cells came about two months after transplant. At day 60, the high TCRbeta diversity found in some patients originated from recipient T cells and thymic progenitors that had survived.

This CDR3 is 17 amino acids long. V was cut by 0 bases and J by 3 bases, with 15 bases left in between. Germline V gene sequence: CDR1 LNHNV, CDR2 YYDKDF (reference sequence). About this clonotype: What it recognizes is unknown.

Researchers prepared the TCRbeta library using unique molecular identifiers, the study reports. MiXCR, run by TCRdb on the PCR reads, gives a single entry per CDR3 protein. The table lists 100,000 or so distinct CDR3 sequences, under 25% of them singletons, with 20% to 25% in the top ten. J is TRBJ2-1 and V is TRBV15; D possibly corresponds to TRBD2 (7 bases). The sequencing used PBMCs, collected before TCRalphabeta/CD19-depleted stem cell transplant. The sequence came from a boy between 2 and 10 years old with acute lymphoblastic leukemia, due to receive a stem cell transplant. CDR3 DNA: TGTGCCACCAGCAGAGATAGGGGGGGCACCCACTACAATGAGCAGTTCTTC. This translates into CATSRDRGGTHYNEQFF.